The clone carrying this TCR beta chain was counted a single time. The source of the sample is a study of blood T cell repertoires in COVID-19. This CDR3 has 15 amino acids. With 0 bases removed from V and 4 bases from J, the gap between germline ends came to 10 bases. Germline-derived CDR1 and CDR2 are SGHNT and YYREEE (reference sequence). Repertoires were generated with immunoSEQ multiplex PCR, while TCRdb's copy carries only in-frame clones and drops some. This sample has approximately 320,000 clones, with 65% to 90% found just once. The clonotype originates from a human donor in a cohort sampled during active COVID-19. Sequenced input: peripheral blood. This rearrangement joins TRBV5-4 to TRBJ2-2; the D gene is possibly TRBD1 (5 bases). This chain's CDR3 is CASSLEQGGTGELFF. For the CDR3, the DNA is TGTGCCAGCAGCTTGGAGCAGGGTGGCACCGGGGAGCTGTTTTTT.